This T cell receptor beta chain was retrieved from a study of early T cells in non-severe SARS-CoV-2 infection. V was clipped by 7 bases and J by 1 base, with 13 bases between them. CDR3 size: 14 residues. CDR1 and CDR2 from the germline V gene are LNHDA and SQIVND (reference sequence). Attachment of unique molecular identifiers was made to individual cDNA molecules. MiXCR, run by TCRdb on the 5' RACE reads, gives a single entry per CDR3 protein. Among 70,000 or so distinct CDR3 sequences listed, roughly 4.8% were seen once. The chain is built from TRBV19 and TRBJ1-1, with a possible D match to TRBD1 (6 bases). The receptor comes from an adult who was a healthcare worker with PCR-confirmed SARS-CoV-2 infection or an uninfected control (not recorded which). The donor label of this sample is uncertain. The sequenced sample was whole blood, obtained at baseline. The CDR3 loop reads CASTFPGANTEAFF. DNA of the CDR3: TGTGCCAGTACCTTCCCGGGGGCGAACACTGAAGCTTTCTTT. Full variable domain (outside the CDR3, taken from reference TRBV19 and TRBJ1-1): DGGITQSPKYLFRKEGQNVTLSCEQNLNHDAMYWYRQDPGQGLRLIYYSQIVNDFQKGDIAEGYSVSREKKESFPLTVTSAQKNPTAFYLCASTFPGANTEAFFGQGTRLTVV.